This T cell receptor beta chain was observed in a study of cytomegalovirus exposure and HLA in healthy donors. Study background: The 90 to 150 validation repertoires used a platform that matched the one used for the 666 first-cohort repertoires, as a later analysis reported.

Overall study results and limits: Usually a TCR sequence was rare, but some public TCRs were found in many donors.

The data were produced by immunoSEQ multiplex PCR, yet TCRdb's version contains in-frame clones alone and is incomplete. The sample lists over 120,000 clones, about 87% occurring once. Worth noting for this clone: Its specificity is not known.

From the 120-subject validation cohort, which was separate from the roughly 670-subject first cohort, the donors were drawn. Trimming took off 1 base at V and 2 bases at J, with 15 bases between the two ends. This CDR3 is built from 16 residues. Germline-derived CDR1 and CDR2 are SEHNR and FQNEAQ (reference sequence). The chain carries TRBV7-9 and TRBJ2-7, with D maybe TRBD2 (6 bases). This receptor was identified in a man between 18 and 35 years old in good health and CMV-seropositive. Sequencing was carried out using PBMCs. The CDR3 sequence: CASSLGEWEDAYEQYF. The CDR3 region has the DNA TGTGCCAGCAGCTTAGGGGAGTGGGAGGATGCCTACGAGCAGTACTTC.